This TCR beta chain was documented in a study of shared clonotypes between healthy human individuals. The CDR3 has 12 amino acids. Germline CDR1 reads SGHTS; CDR2 reads YDEGEE. The V and J ends lost 3 bases and 6 bases, in that order; junction bases with no gene match: 3. On this clone: Antigen unknown.

Study results and caveats: Relative to memory subsets, naive subsets generally showed larger estimated richness.

A deep-level run was used for the assay. Each PCR replicate from the sorted subsets contained around 0.2 ug DNA, which is tens of thousands of T cell genomes. The protocol was immunoSEQ multiplex PCR, while the TCRdb copy is restricted to in-frame clones and leaves out a portion. The data show 850,000 to 1,200,000 clones, around 74% seen once. The chain employs TRBV5-8 and TRBJ2-7; TRBD1 aligns across 7 bases. Sequenced material: memory CD4+ T cells sorted from blood. Subset defined: CD45RA-negative fraction. This receptor was taken from a man aged 18 to 30 in good health. The CDR3: CASSWGQIEQYF. DNA of the CDR3: TGTGCCAGCAGCTGGGGACAGATCGAGCAGTACTTC.